This entry lists 27 T cell receptor beta chains sequenced from one sample in a study of T-cell reconstitution after alpha-beta-depleted transplantation in children. General observations from the study: The study reportedly traced alpha-beta T cells about two months after transplant to several hundred expanded graft clones.

It was with unique molecular identifiers that the TCRbeta library was prepared. TCRdb fed the PCR reads into MiXCR, producing one record per CDR3 protein. The sample contains roughly 30,000 distinct CDR3 sequences, less than 8.5% of which appear only once. These receptors have no known antigen. Sequenced material: peripheral blood, taken 60 days after TCRalphabeta/CD19-depleted stem cell transplant. All receptors derive from a child younger than two who had a stem cell transplant for acute myeloid leukemia, so the T cells may come from the graft donor.

This clonotype was seen repeatedly, ten times or more. The chain links TRBV7-9 to TRBJ1-1, with a weak D call TRBD1 (6 bases). Germline V gives CDR1 SEHNR, CDR2 FQNEAQ (reference sequence). V lost 1 base, J lost 6 bases, and 9 bases lay in between. CDR3 length: 13 residues. The CDR3 loop is CASSLDGGSEAFF. The CDR3 DNA reads TGTGCCAGCAGCTTAGATGGGGGCTCTGAAGCTTTCTTT.

Many counts were recorded for this clonotype. V gene TRBV9 combines with J gene TRBJ2-3, with 8 bases lining up with TRBD2. The germline V gene has CDR1 SGDLS and CDR2 YYNGEE. CDR3 length equals 18 residues. The V and J ends lost 0 bases and 5 bases, in that order; junction bases with no gene match: 14. CDR3 nucleotide sequence: TGTGCCAGCAGCGTAGAGCCCCACTACGGGAGGGCCGAAGATACGCAGTATTTT. Its translation is CASSVEPHYGRAEDTQYF.

This clonotype was seen many times. This chain joins TRBV12-3 or TRBV12-4 and TRBJ2-4; 8 bases are shared with TRBD2. Unmatched junction bases numbered 6, after V lost 1 base and J lost 1 base. The CDR3 consists of 17 residues. CDR3 sequence: CASSLEKGLVAKNIQYF. CDR3 nucleotides: TGTGCCAGCAGTTTAGAGAAGGGACTAGTGGCCAAAAACATTCAGTACTTC.

This clonotype was recorded many times. The chain links TRBV11-2 to TRBJ2-3; 13 bases line up with TRBD2. There are 17 residues in the CDR3. The germline V gene has CDR1 SGHAT and CDR2 FQNNGV. Trimming removed 1 base from V and 5 bases from J; junction bases left unmatched: 6. The CDR3 DNA sequence: TGTGCCAGCAGCTTAGTGGGACTAGCGGGACTTGGAGATACGCAGTATTTT. Translated, it gives CASSLVGLAGLGDTQYF.

There are many counts of this clonotype. The CDR3 DNA sequence: TGTGCCAGCAGTGTCCCGGGCCGAGGGGAGACCCAGTACTTC. Translated, it gives CASSVPGRGETQYF. V gene TRBV6-1 combines with J gene TRBJ2-5; tentative D call: TRBD2 (5 bases). In germline, CDR1 is MNHNS, CDR2 SASEGT. The CDR3 covers 14 residues. The V end was cut by 4 bases, the J end by 5 bases, with 14 bases between.

In this sample, this clonotype turned up many times. The chain carries TRBV28 and TRBJ2-6; perhaps TRBD1 as D (5 bases). The V gene lost 3 bases and the J gene lost 0 bases, with 12 bases spanning the gap. The CDR3 length is 17 residues. The germline CDR1 and CDR2 sequences are MDHEN and SYDVKM. The CDR3 here is CASSFRGALSGANVLTF. In nucleotides, the CDR3 is TGTGCCAGCAGTTTTAGGGGTGCCCTCTCTGGGGCCAACGTCCTGACTTTC.

This clonotype was counted at least ten times. This chain links TRBV6-4 with TRBJ2-7; 10 bases map to TRBD1. There are 20 residues in the CDR3. Germline values: CDR1 MRHNA, CDR2 SNTAGT. V shed 7 bases and J 2 bases; nucleotides not matched to a gene: 23. The CDR3 here is CASKYGLKKLRTGGPYEQYF. The CDR3 coding sequence is TGTGCCAGCAAGTATGGATTGAAAAAGTTAAGGACAGGGGGACCCTACGAGCAGTACTTC.

This clonotype was seen repeatedly, ten times or more. The gene calls are TRBV12-3 or TRBV12-4 and TRBJ1-2, with D perhaps matching TRBD1 (5 bases). This CDR3 comprises 14 residues. V lost 5 bases and J 3 bases, leaving 13 bases between the germline ends. CDR3 DNA: TGTGCCAGCAGTCTCAGGGTTTTGGACTATGGCTACACCTTC. Amino acid sequence: CASSLRVLDYGYTF.

This clonotype has at least ten counts. Written as DNA, the CDR3 is TGTGCCAGCAGTTTACAGGGGGCTCAGCCCCAGCATTTT. This translates into CASSLQGAQPQHF. The chain joins TRBV12-3 or TRBV12-4 to TRBJ1-5; 8 bases match TRBD1. The trim removed 2 bases at V and 6 bases at J, leaving 0 bases unmatched. The CDR3 is made up of 13 amino acids.

This clonotype was counted at least ten times. The CDR3 region is CASSFTGGSNQPQHF. The CDR3, as DNA: TGTGCCAGCAGCTTCACAGGGGGAAGCAATCAGCCCCAGCATTTT. The V gene is TRBV7-9, the J gene TRBJ1-5; TRBD1 matches 8 bases. The V gene's germline CDR1 is SEHNR and CDR2 FQNEAQ (reference sequence). The CDR3 loop spans 15 amino acids. Trimming cost V 3 bases and J 1 base; bases outside gene matches: 2. The entire variable domain, with the rest obtained from reference TRBV7-9 and TRBJ1-5, is as follows: DTGVSQNPRHKITKRGQNVTFRCDPISEHNRLYWYRQTLGQGPEFLTYFQNEAQLEKSRLLSDRFSAERPKGSFSTLEIQRTEQGDSAMYLCASSFTGGSNQPQHFGDGTRLSIL.

Many counts were recorded for this clonotype. One end of the junction varies from germline; a read error may be responsible. The rearrangement uses TRBV20-1 and TRBJ2-7; no definite D call. Germline V gives CDR1 DFQATT, CDR2 SNEGSKA (reference sequence). This CDR3 spans 9 amino acids. The CDR3, as DNA: TGCAGTGCTAGAGTAGGCAGCCCCTTC. It yields the protein CSARVGSPF.

There are many counts of this clonotype. The chain employs TRBV7-9 and TRBJ2-7, with 8 nucleotides matching TRBD2. With V trimmed by 2 bases and J by 6 bases, 9 bases remained unmatched. The CDR3 consists of 15 residues. CDR1 is SEHNR and CDR2 is FQNEAQ in the germline V gene (reference sequence). CDR3 nucleotide sequence: TGTGCCAGCAGCTTAATGTCGGGAGGGGCCAGCGAGCAGTACTTC. The encoded protein is CASSLMSGGASEQYF.

The table lists this clonotype with many counts. The rearrangement uses TRBV12-3 or TRBV12-4 and TRBJ2-6, with a tentative D call TRBD1 (6 bases). Trimming removed 2 bases at V and 3 bases at J, with 8 bases between. The CDR3 is 15 residues long. The CDR3 DNA sequence: TGTGCCAGCAGTTTACAGGGGCGTGGGGCCAACGTCCTGACTTTC. This translates into CASSLQGRGANVLTF.

In this sample, this clonotype turned up many times. This chain links TRBV7-2 with TRBJ2-2; D perhaps matches TRBD1 (6 bases). This CDR3 has 15 residues. V lost 5 bases and J lost 4, with 14 bases in between. Germline CDR1 and CDR2: SGHTA and FQGNSA. The CDR3 loop reads CASSTRQAVTGELFF. The DNA of the CDR3 is TGTGCCAGCAGCACAAGACAGGCGGTCACCGGGGAGCTGTTTTTT.

This clonotype is judged medium-sized (0.01 to 0.1%). The J gene is TRBJ2-1, the V gene TRBV28; a possible D gene is TRBD2 (6 bases). Germline V gene sequence: CDR1 MDHEN, CDR2 SYDVKM. The V and J ends lost 3 bases and 5 bases respectively, with 14 bases between them. This CDR3 has 15 residues. In DNA, the CDR3 is TGTGCCAGCAGTTTGGTCGGGAGAACCCACAATGAGCAGTTCTTC. Amino acid sequence: CASSLVGRTHNEQFF.

This clonotype was recorded many times. The J gene is TRBJ2-1, the V gene TRBV20-1; D may be TRBD2 (6 bases). V lost 0 bases and J 0 bases, leaving 12 bases between the germline ends. CDR3 length: 16 amino acids. Germline-derived CDR1 and CDR2 are DFQATT and SNEGSKA (reference sequence). CDR3 protein: CSARDLRGSSYNEQFF. For the CDR3, the DNA is TGCAGTGCTAGAGATCTGCGGGGCAGCTCCTACAATGAGCAGTTCTTC.

In this sample, this clonotype turned up many times. The rearrangement joins TRBV7-9 to TRBJ2-5; perhaps TRBD1 as D (5 bases). This CDR3 has 12 residues. Germline CDR1 reads SEHNR; CDR2 reads FQNEAQ (reference sequence). Trimming left V 1 base short and J 10 bases short, with 10 bases between. The DNA of the CDR3 is TGTGCCAGCAGCTTAGGACAGCCCAACCAGTACTTC. This gives the protein CASSLGQPNQYF.

This clonotype was counted at least ten times. The genes are TRBV6-2 or TRBV6-3 and TRBJ2-6, with 10 bases lining up with TRBD1. The CDR3 contains 20 residues. V lost 7 bases to trimming and J lost 0 bases; unmatched junction nucleotides: 15. The germline gives CDR1 MNHEY, CDR2 SVGEGT. In nucleotides, the CDR3 is TGTGCCAGCAACCCCGGACAGGGGGGAATGGCGTTCTCTGGGGCCAACGTCCTGACTTTC. Its translation is CASNPGQGGMAFSGANVLTF.

This clonotype was recorded at least ten times. V and J are TRBV4-1 and TRBJ1-1, with D maybe TRBD1 (5 bases). CDR1 is MGHRA, CDR2 YSYEKL, per germline. V lost 4 bases and J 2 bases, leaving 14 bases between the germline ends. CDR3 size: 15 residues. The CDR3 coding sequence is TGCGCCAGCAGCCCTCTTCAGGGTTTCAACACTGAAGCTTTCTTT. The encoded protein is CASSPLQGFNTEAFF.

This clonotype was seen repeatedly, ten times or more. The CDR3 here is CASCRAVAYEQYF. Written as DNA, the CDR3 is TGTGCCAGCTGTCGGGCGGTTGCCTACGAGCAGTACTTC. V and J are TRBV12-3 or TRBV12-4 and TRBJ2-7; D is undetermined. The CDR3 contains 13 residues. Trimming took 8 bases from V and 2 from J, leaving 13 bases between them.

This clonotype was detected ten times or more. This rearrangement joins TRBV7-9 to TRBJ2-7, with TRBD1 identical over 10 bases. Germline loops: CDR1 SEHNR, CDR2 FQNEAQ (reference sequence). With 5 bases clipped from V and 2 bases from J, the junction kept 3 bases outside the gene matches. This CDR3 has 14 residues. The CDR3 protein is CASSEGQGPYEQYF. The CDR3, as DNA: TGTGCCAGCAGCGAGGGACAGGGGCCCTACGAGCAGTACTTC. Combining the CDR3 with reference TRBV7-9 and TRBJ2-7 gives the whole variable domain DTGVSQNPRHKITKRGQNVTFRCDPISEHNRLYWYRQTLGQGPEFLTYFQNEAQLEKSRLLSDRFSAERPKGSFSTLEIQRTEQGDSAMYLCASSEGQGPYEQYFGPGTRLTVT.

This clonotype showed up many times. The chain couples TRBV20-1 to TRBJ2-7; D tentatively fits TRBD1 or TRBD2 (5 bases each). V was trimmed by 0 bases and J by 4 bases, leaving 16 bases between them. The CDR3 spans 15 residues. CDR1 and CDR2 (germline): DFQATT, SNEGSKA (reference sequence). CDR3 sequence reads: CSARDIRGERYEQYF. The CDR3 nucleotides read TGCAGTGCTAGAGATATTAGGGGAGAAAGGTACGAGCAGTACTTC.

This clonotype was observed at least ten times. The CDR3 region has the DNA TGTGCCAGCAGCTTAGGGAGCTCCCCTACCCAGTACTTC. Amino acid sequence: CASSLGSSPTQYF. J is TRBJ2-5 and V is TRBV7-9; D not resolved. V lost 1 base and J lost 8, with 11 bases in between. Germline V gene sequence: CDR1 SEHNR, CDR2 FQNEAQ (reference sequence). The CDR3 is made up of 13 amino acids.

This clonotype has at least ten counts. V gene TRBV4-3 combines with J gene TRBJ2-1; 9 nucleotides agree with TRBD2. Germline V CDR1 and CDR2: LGHNA, YSLEER. This CDR3 is built from 22 residues. V was clipped by 3 bases and J by 7 bases; unmatched bases: 28. In nucleotides, the CDR3 is TGCGCCAGCAGCCACCGATGGGCAAGATGGACCCCTTTAGCGGGAGAAAGGAATGAGCAGTTCTTC. This gives the protein CASSHRWARWTPLAGERNEQFF.

In its sample, this clonotype was seen many times. V and J are TRBV4-3 and TRBJ1-3, with a tentative D call TRBD1 (6 bases). Trimming left V 4 bases short and J 4 bases short, with 11 bases between. Germline V CDR1 and CDR2: LGHNA, YSLEER. This CDR3 comprises 14 residues. The CDR3 protein is CASSPGGAGNTIYF. In DNA form, the CDR3 reads TGCGCCAGCAGCCCGGGGGGGGCCGGAAACACCATATATTTT.

This clonotype has ten or more counts. This chain connects TRBV10-3 to TRBJ2-7; 7 positions match TRBD1. The CDR3 length is 15 residues. CDR1 is ENHRY and CDR2 is SYGVKD in the germline V gene. The V gene end was trimmed by 3 bases and the J gene end by 5 bases; junction bases not matched to a gene: 10. As DNA, the CDR3 is TGTGCCATCAGTGAAGAAAACAGGGGCGGCCACGAGCAGTACTTC. This translates into CAISEENRGGHEQYF.

This clonotype has ten or more counts. This sequence joins TRBV9 and TRBJ2-5; tentatively, D is TRBD2 (6 bases). The germline gives CDR1 SGDLS, CDR2 YYNGEE. The V and J ends lost 4 bases and 2 bases respectively, with 15 bases between them. CDR3 length equals 15 residues. The CDR3 region has the DNA TGTGCCAGCAGCAAGGGCGGGGCGGGGCAAGAGACCCAGTACTTC. Its translation is CASSKGGAGQETQYF. The variable domain in full, with the rest retrieved from reference TRBV9 and TRBJ2-5, is DSGVTQTPKHLITATGQRVTLRCSPRSGDLSVYWYQQSLDQGLQFLIQYYNGEERAKGNILERFSAQQFPDLHSELNLSSLELGDSALYFCASSKGGAGQETQYFGPGTRLLVL.